Below are 7 T cell receptor beta chains sequenced from a single sample in a study of tumor-infiltrating lymphocytes in primary liver carcinoma. cDNA specific to TCR beta was made from 450 to 500 ng of total RNA, with a constant-region primer employed for priming. Three nested multiplex PCR rounds, a slightly modified ARM-PCR method, built the TCR beta libraries. Forward primers for TRBV1-TRBV30 and a C-beta reverse primer served the first two PCR rounds, at about 10 cycles each. TCRdb re-called the multiplex PCR reads through MiXCR, storing one row per CDR3 protein. The sample has about 130,000 distinct CDR3 sequences; 64% are singletons. Co-extraction yielded RNA and DNA from 20-30 mg of unsorted bulk tissue. Sequences were obtained from liver tumor tissue from sampling region 3. Described subset: tumor region T3, left-lateral pole. The receptors originated from a woman aged 55-69 years with primary liver carcinoma and hepatitis B virus infection.

This clonotype was counted between two and nine times. V usage is TRBV28 and J usage is TRBJ2-7; 10 positions agree with TRBD1. Trimming removed 6 bases from V and 5 bases from J; junction bases left unmatched: 4. Germline CDR1 and CDR2: MDHEN and SYDVKM. The CDR3 contains 13 residues. CDR3 DNA sequence: TGTGCCAGCAGAAGACAGGGGGCAAACGAGCAGTACTTC. Its protein is CASRRQGANEQYF.

Comment on this clonotype: Mismatch with germline at one junction end may stem from a read error. The rearrangement links TRBV11-2 to TRBJ2-3, with unresolved D. Germline-derived CDR1 and CDR2 are SGHAT and FQNNGV. The CDR3 spans 17 residues. CDR3 DNA: TGTACCAGCAGTTTAGCCGGGTGGCGAACTAGCACAGATACGCAGTATTTT. Protein: CTSSLAGWRTSTDTQYF.

The rearrangement joins TRBV6-1 to TRBJ2-1, with D possibly TRBD2 on 5 matching bases. The CDR3 runs 13 residues. The V and J ends lost 10 bases and 14 bases respectively, with 24 bases between them. From germline, CDR1 is MNHNS and CDR2 SASEGT. The CDR3 reads CATIGQAVTQKFF. For the CDR3, the DNA is TGTGCCACAATTGGGCAAGCGGTGACCCAGAAGTTCTTC.

This clonotype was seen a handful of times. Possible read error: a much larger clone is one base away. The chain uses TRBV6-1 and TRBJ1-1; 7 nucleotides align to TRBD1. The V gene's germline CDR1 is MNHNS and CDR2 SASEGT. CDR3 length equals 13 residues. For the CDR3, the DNA is TGTGTCAGCAGCTGGACCCGGACAGGAGAAGCTTTCTTT. It specifies CVSSWTRTGEAFF.

In its sample, this clonotype ranks as medium-sized (0.01 to 0.1%). This chain uses TRBV29-1 with TRBJ2-5; 7 bases agree with TRBD1. The trim removed 1 base at V and 4 bases at J, leaving 9 bases unmatched. Germline CDR1 is SQVTM and CDR2 is ANQGSEA. The CDR3 loop spans 15 amino acids. The CDR3 nucleotides read TGCAGCGTTGAAGGTTCCACAGGGGAAGGAGAGACCCAGTACTTC. This encodes CSVEGSTGEGETQYF.

In this sample, this clonotype turned up many times. The chain carries TRBV29-1 and TRBJ1-1; D may be TRBD1 (6 bases). V lost 3 bases to trimming and J lost 4 bases, with 15 bases between them. Germline V gene data show CDR1 as SQVTM and CDR2 as ANQGSEA. The CDR3 covers 14 residues. The CDR3 loop reads CSVDGGARSTEAFF. CDR3 nucleotide sequence: TGCAGCGTTGACGGGGGGGCTAGGAGCACTGAAGCTTTCTTT.

The chain has TRBV5-1 and TRBJ2-1; D is possibly TRBD1 or TRBD2 (5 bases each). CDR3 length equals 13 residues. Germline loops: CDR1 SGHRS, CDR2 YFSETQ. CDR3 protein: CTTGTPVGNEQFF. The CDR3 nucleotides are TGCACCACCGGGACCCCCGTCGGCAATGAGCAGTTCTTC. Using reference TRBV5-1 and TRBJ2-1 for the parts outside the CDR3, the full variable domain is KAGVTQTPRYLIKTRGQQVTLSCSPISGHRSVSWYQQTPGQGLQFLFEYFSETQRNKGNFPGRFSGRQFSNSRSEMNVSTLELGDSALYLCTTGTPVGNEQFFGPGTRLTVL.